Listed below are T cell receptor beta chains from one sample, sequenced in a study of cytomegalovirus exposure and HLA in healthy donors. The protocol was immunoSEQ multiplex PCR, while the TCRdb copy is restricted to in-frame clones and leaves out a portion. The sample includes about 170,000 clones, 73% seen only once; the top ten take approximately 5.4%. The sequencing input was PBMCs. The receptors come from a woman between 18 and 29 years old in good health and CMV-seropositive. CDR3s include the opening cysteine and the closing phenylalanine or tryptophan. D genes are given only for firm matches. Some rows mark clone size as missing; the rest say once, few, many or name a class of expanded clone.

clone_size: -
j_call: TRBJ2-2
d_call: -
v_call: TRBV18
cdr3_nt: TGTGCCAGCTCACCCTTGCGGCTCGCGAACACCGGGGAGCTGTTTTTT
cdr3_aa: CASSPLRLANTGELFF

clone_size: -
j_call: TRBJ2-7
d_call: -
v_call: TRBV6-1
cdr3_nt: TGTGCCAGCAGCGGGGGTACTTACATCTACGAGCAGTACTTC
cdr3_aa: CASSGGTYIYEQYF

clone_size: -
j_call: TRBJ2-7
d_call: TRBD1
v_call: TRBV5-6
cdr3_nt: TGTGCCAGCAGCTCAGTCCACAGGGGGTTCTCCTACGAGCAGTACTTC
cdr3_aa: CASSSVHRGFSYEQYF

clone_size: -
j_call: TRBJ2-3
d_call: -
v_call: TRBV5-1
cdr3_nt: TGCGCCAGCAGCCTGGACAGGGAGGGAGATACGCAGTATTTT
cdr3_aa: CASSLDREGDTQYF

clone_size: -
j_call: TRBJ2-7
d_call: -
v_call: TRBV7-2
cdr3_nt: TGTGCCAGCAGCCCTCAGGGCATTTCCTACGAGCAGTACTTC
cdr3_aa: CASSPQGISYEQYF

clone_size: -
j_call: TRBJ1-4
d_call: TRBD1
v_call: TRBV10-3
cdr3_nt: TGTGCCATCAGCTTTGACAGGGGGGATGAAAAACTGTTTTTT
cdr3_aa: CAISFDRGDEKLFF

clone_size: once
j_call: TRBJ2-1
d_call: TRBD1
v_call: TRBV7-2
cdr3_nt: TGTGCCAGCAGCCTAGGGTTCCAGGGGGCGTACAATGAGCAGTTCTTC
cdr3_aa: CASSLGFQGAYNEQFF

clone_size: -
j_call: TRBJ2-2
d_call: -
v_call: TRBV7-9
cdr3_nt: TGTGCCAGCAGAACGACTATCCCGAACACCGGGGAGCTGTTTTTT
cdr3_aa: CASRTTIPNTGELFF

clone_size: -
j_call: TRBJ1-1
d_call: TRBD1
v_call: TRBV5-1
cdr3_nt: TGCGCCAGCAGCCGACGGACAGGGGGGGCGAGCACTGAAGCTTTCTTT
cdr3_aa: CASSRRTGGASTEAFF

clone_size: -
j_call: TRBJ1-5
d_call: -
v_call: TRBV27
cdr3_nt: TGTGCCAGCAGTTTAGGGGGCGCGAATCAGCCCCAGCATTTT
cdr3_aa: CASSLGGANQPQHF

clone_size: -
j_call: TRBJ2-2
d_call: -
v_call: TRBV4-3
cdr3_nt: TGCGCCAGCAGCCAAGAAGGGGGATCGTTCACCGGGGAGCTGTTTTTT
cdr3_aa: CASSQEGGSFTGELFF

clone_size: few
j_call: TRBJ1-5
d_call: TRBD1
v_call: TRBV10-3
cdr3_nt: TGTGCCATCAGTGATCCCGACGGACAGGGGACAGGGCCCCAGCATTTT
cdr3_aa: CAISDPDGQGTGPQHF

clone_size: -
j_call: TRBJ2-7
d_call: TRBD1
v_call: TRBV4-3
cdr3_nt: TGCGCCAGCAGCGAAGGGGGCATGTACGAGCAGTACTTC
cdr3_aa: CASSEGGMYEQYF

clone_size: -
j_call: TRBJ2-3
d_call: TRBD1
v_call: TRBV25-1
cdr3_nt: TGTGCCAGCAGTGCCGGTGATGGGTCGGGACAGTACACAGATACGCAGTATTTT
cdr3_aa: CASSAGDGSGQYTDTQYF

clone_size: once
j_call: TRBJ2-7
d_call: -
v_call: TRBV5-8
cdr3_nt: TGTGCCAGCAGACCACAGGGGAGGTACGAGCAGTACTTC
cdr3_aa: CASRPQGRYEQYF

clone_size: once
j_call: TRBJ2-3
d_call: TRBD2
v_call: TRBV27
cdr3_nt: TGTGCCAGCGGGCGACTAGCCGTCGCCAAATTTCCAGGGCAGTATTTT
cdr3_aa: CASGRLAVAKFPGQYF

clone_size: -
j_call: TRBJ1-5
d_call: -
v_call: TRBV19
cdr3_nt: TGTGCCAGTACCCCCCCGGGACACTTAGATCAGCTCCAGCATTTT
cdr3_aa: CASTPPGHLDQLQHF

clone_size: -
j_call: TRBJ1-1
d_call: -
v_call: TRBV11-2
cdr3_nt: TGTGCCAGCAGCGGTGAGGGACTTGAAGCTTTCTTT
cdr3_aa: CASSGEGLEAFF

clone_size: -
j_call: TRBJ2-5
d_call: TRBD1
v_call: TRBV18
cdr3_nt: TGTGCCAGCTCTCCGGACAGGGGGCAAGAGACCCAGTACTTC
cdr3_aa: CASSPDRGQETQYF

clone_size: -
j_call: TRBJ2-7
d_call: TRBD1
v_call: TRBV18
cdr3_nt: TGTGCCAGCTCCATCGGGACAGGGGGTTACGAGCAGTACTTC
cdr3_aa: CASSIGTGGYEQYF

clone_size: -
j_call: TRBJ2-1
d_call: TRBD2
v_call: TRBV7-9
cdr3_nt: TGTGCCAGCAGCTTCACCGGGACTAGCGGATCCTACAATGAGCAGTTCTTC
cdr3_aa: CASSFTGTSGSYNEQFF

clone_size: -
j_call: TRBJ2-7
d_call: TRBD2
v_call: TRBV27
cdr3_nt: TGTGCCAGCAGTTCCGGGACTAGCGGTTACGAGCAGTACTTC
cdr3_aa: CASSSGTSGYEQYF

clone_size: once
j_call: TRBJ2-5
d_call: -
v_call: TRBV7-2
cdr3_nt: TGTGCCAGCAGCTTAGGTTACGTGGACACCTTACAAGAGACCCAGTACTTC
cdr3_aa: CASSLGYVDTLQETQYF

clone_size: few
j_call: TRBJ1-2
d_call: TRBD1
v_call: TRBV7-2
cdr3_nt: TGTGCCAGCAGCCGACAGGGATACTATGGCTACACCTTC
cdr3_aa: CASSRQGYYGYTF

clone_size: -
j_call: TRBJ1-1
d_call: -
v_call: TRBV30
cdr3_nt: TGTGCCTGGAGTGTCGGGGGGGGCACTGAAGCTTTCTTT
cdr3_aa: CAWSVGGGTEAFF

clone_size: -
j_call: TRBJ2-3
d_call: TRBD2
v_call: TRBV9
cdr3_nt: TGTGCCAGCAGCGCCCCTAGCGGGGGCTATACGCAGTATTTT
cdr3_aa: CASSAPSGGYTQYF

clone_size: -
j_call: TRBJ2-1
d_call: -
v_call: TRBV28
cdr3_nt: TGTGCCAGCAGTTCTCTAGAGCTCTTCTTC
cdr3_aa: CASSSLELFF

clone_size: -
j_call: TRBJ1-2
d_call: TRBD1
v_call: TRBV5-6
cdr3_nt: TGTGCCAGCAGCATCCGGACAGGATGGCAACAGGGCTACACCTTC
cdr3_aa: CASSIRTGWQQGYTF

clone_size: -
j_call: TRBJ2-7
d_call: -
v_call: TRBV7-8
cdr3_nt: TGTGCCAGCAGCTTTCAGGGGTGCGAGCAGTACTTC
cdr3_aa: CASSFQGCEQYF

clone_size: -
j_call: TRBJ2-5
d_call: -
v_call: TRBV4-3
cdr3_nt: TGCGCCAGCAGCCAAGATTCAGGCTTCCAAGAGACCCAGTACTTC
cdr3_aa: CASSQDSGFQETQYF

clone_size: few
j_call: TRBJ2-1
d_call: TRBD2
v_call: TRBV6-4
cdr3_nt: TGTGCCAGCAGTGACTCGTCTAGCGGTGCCCTTGTGCAGTTCTTC
cdr3_aa: CASSDSSSGALVQFF

clone_size: -
j_call: TRBJ1-1
d_call: TRBD1
v_call: TRBV28
cdr3_nt: TGTGCCAGCAGTTTACCCAGACAGGGGGCTGAAGCTTTCTTT
cdr3_aa: CASSLPRQGAEAFF

clone_size: -
j_call: TRBJ2-2
d_call: TRBD1
v_call: TRBV5-1
cdr3_nt: TGCGCCAGCAGCCAGGGGGCCGGGACCGGGGAGCTGTTTTTT
cdr3_aa: CASSQGAGTGELFF

clone_size: -
j_call: TRBJ1-1
d_call: TRBD1
v_call: TRBV2
cdr3_nt: TGTGCCAGCACTGACAGGGGTGAAGCTTTCTTT
cdr3_aa: CASTDRGEAFF

clone_size: -
j_call: TRBJ1-4
d_call: -
v_call: TRBV10-3
cdr3_nt: TGTGCCATCAGTGCGGGACTGACTAATGAAAAACTGTTTTTT
cdr3_aa: CAISAGLTNEKLFF

clone_size: -
j_call: TRBJ2-3
d_call: TRBD2
v_call: TRBV9
cdr3_nt: TGTGCCAGCAGCGTAGCTCCCACAACCGGGACTAGCGGGGGGGGCACAGATACGCAGTATTTT
cdr3_aa: CASSVAPTTGTSGGGTDTQYF

clone_size: -
j_call: TRBJ1-1
d_call: -
v_call: TRBV11-2
cdr3_nt: TGTGCCAGCAGCTTGAAAGGGGGAAGGACTGAAGCTTTCTTT
cdr3_aa: CASSLKGGRTEAFF

clone_size: -
j_call: TRBJ2-1
d_call: TRBD2
v_call: TRBV6-5
cdr3_nt: TGTGCCAGCAGTTACTCGATACTAGCGGGGTACAATGAGCAGTTCTTC
cdr3_aa: CASSYSILAGYNEQFF

clone_size: -
j_call: TRBJ1-2
d_call: -
v_call: TRBV6-5
cdr3_nt: TGTCTTAACTATGGCTACACCTTC
cdr3_aa: CLNYGYTF

clone_size: -
j_call: TRBJ2-3
d_call: -
v_call: TRBV29-1
cdr3_nt: TGCAGCCTCACGGGGACAAGGGGCACAGATACGCAGTATTTT
cdr3_aa: CSLTGTRGTDTQYF